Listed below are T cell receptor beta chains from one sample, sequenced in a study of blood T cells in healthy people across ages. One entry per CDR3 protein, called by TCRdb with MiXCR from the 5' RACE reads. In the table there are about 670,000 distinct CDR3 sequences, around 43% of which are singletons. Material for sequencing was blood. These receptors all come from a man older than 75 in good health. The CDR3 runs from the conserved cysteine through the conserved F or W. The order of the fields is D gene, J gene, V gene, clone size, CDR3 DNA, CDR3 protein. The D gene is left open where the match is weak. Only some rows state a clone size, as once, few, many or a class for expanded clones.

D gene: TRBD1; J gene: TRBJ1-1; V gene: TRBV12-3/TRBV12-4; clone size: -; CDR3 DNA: TGTGCCAGCAGTCAAGCTAAACAGGGGCAGGCTGAAGCTTTCTTT; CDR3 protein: CASSQAKQGQAEAFF
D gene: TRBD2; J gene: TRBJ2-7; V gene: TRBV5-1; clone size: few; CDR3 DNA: TGCGCCAGCAGCTTCTCCGGGAGGGCCAACGAGGAGCAGTACTTC; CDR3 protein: CASSFSGRANEEQYF
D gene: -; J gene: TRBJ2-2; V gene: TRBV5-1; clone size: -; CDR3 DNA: TGCGCCAGCAGCTTTTCGACTAGAGGGGCCAGGGAGCTGTTTTTT; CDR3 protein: CASSFSTRGARELFF
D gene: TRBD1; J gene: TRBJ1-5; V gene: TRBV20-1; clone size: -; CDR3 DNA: TGCAGTGCTACGACAGGGCGAAGCAGCAATCAGCCCCAGCATTTT; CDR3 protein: CSATTGRSSNQPQHF
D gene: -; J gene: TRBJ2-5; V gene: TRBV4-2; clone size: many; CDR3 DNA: TGTGCCAGCAGCCAACCCAATCCGGGGCAAGAGACCCAGTACTTC; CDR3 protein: CASSQPNPGQETQYF
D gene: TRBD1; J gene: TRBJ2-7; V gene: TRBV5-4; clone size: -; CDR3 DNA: TGTGCCAGCAGACCGGGACAGGCGAACTACGAGCAGTACTTC; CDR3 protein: CASRPGQANYEQYF
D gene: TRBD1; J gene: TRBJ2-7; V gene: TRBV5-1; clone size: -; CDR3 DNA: TGCGCCAGCAGCTGGATGGGGACAGGGGAGTACGAGCAGTACTTC; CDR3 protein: CASSWMGTGEYEQYF
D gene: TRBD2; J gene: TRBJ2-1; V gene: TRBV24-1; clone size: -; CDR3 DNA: TGTGCCACCAGTGATGTCCTAGCGGGATCCTACAATGAGCAGTTCTTC; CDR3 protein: CATSDVLAGSYNEQFF
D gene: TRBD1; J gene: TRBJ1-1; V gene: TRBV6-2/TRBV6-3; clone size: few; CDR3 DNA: TGTGCCAGCAGTTACCGAGCACGACAGGGTATGAACACTGAAGCTTTCTTT; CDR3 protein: CASSYRARQGMNTEAFF
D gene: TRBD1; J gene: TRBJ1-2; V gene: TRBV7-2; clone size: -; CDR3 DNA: TGTGCCAGCAGTGCCGGGACAGTCAGTTCTTTCTATGGCTACACCTTC; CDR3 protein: CASSAGTVSSFYGYTF
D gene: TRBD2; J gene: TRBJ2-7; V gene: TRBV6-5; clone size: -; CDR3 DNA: TGTGCCAGCAGTTCATCCTGGGTTGCGGGAGGCTCCTACGAGCAGTACTTC; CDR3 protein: CASSSSWVAGGSYEQYF
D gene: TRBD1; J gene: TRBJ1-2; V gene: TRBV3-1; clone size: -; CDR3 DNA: TGTGCCAGCAGCCCCGGGACAGTTGGCTACACCTTC; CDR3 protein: CASSPGTVGYTF
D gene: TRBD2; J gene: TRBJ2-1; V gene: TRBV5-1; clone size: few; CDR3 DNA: TGCGCCAGCAGGCGAATACTAGCGGACAATGAGCAGTTCTTC; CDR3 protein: CASRRILADNEQFF
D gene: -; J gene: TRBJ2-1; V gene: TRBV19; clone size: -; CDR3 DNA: TGTGCCAGTAGTGAACAAACGAAGCAGTTCTTC; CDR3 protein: CASSEQTKQFF
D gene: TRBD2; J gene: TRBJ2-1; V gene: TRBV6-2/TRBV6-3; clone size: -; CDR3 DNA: TGTGCCAGCAGTTACACCATCGGGACTAGCGGGAGGAATGAGCAGTTCTTC; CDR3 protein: CASSYTIGTSGRNEQFF
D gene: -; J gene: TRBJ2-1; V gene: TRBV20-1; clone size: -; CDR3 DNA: TGCAGTGCTAGGCCGGGGTTCAATGAGCAGTTCTTC; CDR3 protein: CSARPGFNEQFF
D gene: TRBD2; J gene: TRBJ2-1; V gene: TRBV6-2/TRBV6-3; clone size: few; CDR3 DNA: TGTGCCAGCAGTTATGTGGCGGGGGGCCTTTCCTACAATGAGCAGTTCTTC; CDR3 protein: CASSYVAGGLSYNEQFF
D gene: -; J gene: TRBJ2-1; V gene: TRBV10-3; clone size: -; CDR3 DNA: TGTGCCATCAGTGGCCAAGAGACCCAGTTCTTC; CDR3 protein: CAISGQETQFF
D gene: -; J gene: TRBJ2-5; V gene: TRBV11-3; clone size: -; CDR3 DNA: TGTGCCAGCAGCCCAAGAGGGGCCAAAGAGACCCAGTACTTC; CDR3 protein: CASSPRGAKETQYF
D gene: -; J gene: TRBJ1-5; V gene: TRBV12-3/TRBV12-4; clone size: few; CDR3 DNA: TGTGCCAGCAGTTCACAGGGATATTCTCAGCCCCAGCATTTT; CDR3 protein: CASSSQGYSQPQHF
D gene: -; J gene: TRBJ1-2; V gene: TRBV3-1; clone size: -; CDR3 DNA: TGTGCCAGCAGTGACAGGAGCTATGGCTACACCTTC; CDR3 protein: CASSDRSYGYTF
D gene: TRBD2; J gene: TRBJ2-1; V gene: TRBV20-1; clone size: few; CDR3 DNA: TGCAGTGCTCCCCGGGGGGGGGGAAACAATGAGCAGTTCTTC; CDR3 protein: CSAPRGGGNNEQFF